Listed below are T cell receptor beta chains from one sample, sequenced in a study of OX40 agonist ivuxolimab in advanced cancers. The table came from immunoSEQ multiplex PCR; TCRdb's copy has only in-frame clones and leaves some out. The sample yields 53,000 or so clones, about four fifths seen once. The source was CD4+ or CD8+ T cells sorted from blood, collected in a trial of the OX40 agonist ivuxolimab. Every receptor here comes from an adult with an advanced solid tumor such as melanoma, head and neck, liver or kidney cancer. Both conserved end residues are part of each CDR3. A D gene is named only where the DNA matches it firmly. Where a row states a size, it is once, few, many or the class of an expanded clone; other rows omit it.

clone_size: .; j_call: TRBJ2-2; v_call: TRBV30; d_call: .; cdr3_nt: TGTGCCTGGGGGAGGGACAGCCGCACCGGGGAGCTGTTTTTT; cdr3_aa: CAWGRDSRTGELFF
clone_size: .; j_call: TRBJ1-2; v_call: TRBV6-6; d_call: .; cdr3_nt: TGTGCCAGCAGTTACTCAGAGGGTGGCTACACCTTC; cdr3_aa: CASSYSEGGYTF
clone_size: .; j_call: TRBJ1-2; v_call: TRBV6-5; d_call: TRBD1; cdr3_nt: TGTGCCAGCAGAACGGACAGGGGCTATGGCTACACCTTC; cdr3_aa: CASRTDRGYGYTF
clone_size: .; j_call: TRBJ2-5; v_call: TRBV19; d_call: TRBD2; cdr3_nt: TGTGCCAGTAGTATTGCTAGCGGGGCTTTCGAGACCCAGTACTTC; cdr3_aa: CASSIASGAFETQYF
clone_size: .; j_call: TRBJ1-5; v_call: TRBV19; d_call: TRBD1; cdr3_nt: TGTGCCAGTAGTATCACAGGGGAGAATCAGCCCCAGCATTTT; cdr3_aa: CASSITGENQPQHF
clone_size: .; j_call: TRBJ2-7; v_call: TRBV5-4; d_call: TRBD2; cdr3_nt: TGTGCCAGCAGCTTGGGAGCGGGACTAGCGGCGTCCTACGAGCAGTACTTC; cdr3_aa: CASSLGAGLAASYEQYF
clone_size: .; j_call: TRBJ1-1; v_call: TRBV5-4; d_call: TRBD1; cdr3_nt: TGTGCCAGCAGCAGACAGGGGAACACTGAAGCTTTCTTT; cdr3_aa: CASSRQGNTEAFF
clone_size: once; j_call: TRBJ2-6; v_call: TRBV28; d_call: .; cdr3_nt: TGTGCCAGCAGACCTTCTGGGGCCAACGTCCTGACTTTC; cdr3_aa: CASRPSGANVLTF
clone_size: .; j_call: TRBJ1-2; v_call: TRBV7-2; d_call: TRBD1; cdr3_nt: TGTGCCAGCAGAGAGGGACAGCTTTCTCTTTATGGCTACACCTTC; cdr3_aa: CASREGQLSLYGYTF
clone_size: once; j_call: TRBJ1-5; v_call: TRBV19; d_call: .; cdr3_nt: TGTGCCAGTAGGTCAGGGAAGCAGCCCCAGCATTTT; cdr3_aa: CASRSGKQPQHF
clone_size: .; j_call: TRBJ1-5; v_call: TRBV6-6; d_call: TRBD1; cdr3_nt: TGTGCCAGCAGGGGATCGGACAGGGAGGGCCAGCCCCAGCATTTT; cdr3_aa: CASRGSDREGQPQHF
clone_size: once; j_call: TRBJ2-1; v_call: TRBV29-1; d_call: TRBD2; cdr3_nt: TGCAGCGTTGAGACTAGCGGGGGGGATGAGCAGTTCTTC; cdr3_aa: CSVETSGGDEQFF
clone_size: .; j_call: TRBJ2-1; v_call: TRBV6-6; d_call: TRBD2; cdr3_nt: TGTGCCAGCAGTTCCCTAGCGGGTACCTCCTACAATGAGCAGTTCTTC; cdr3_aa: CASSSLAGTSYNEQFF
clone_size: .; j_call: TRBJ2-1; v_call: TRBV6-5; d_call: TRBD2; cdr3_nt: TGTGCCAGCAGTTACAGGGATAGCGGGGGCTTCGAGCAGTTCTTC; cdr3_aa: CASSYRDSGGFEQFF
clone_size: .; j_call: TRBJ2-7; v_call: TRBV7-2; d_call: TRBD2; cdr3_nt: TGTGCCAGCAGCTTAGAGGGGACTAGCGGGGTACACTACGAGCAGTACTTC; cdr3_aa: CASSLEGTSGVHYEQYF
clone_size: .; j_call: TRBJ1-2; v_call: TRBV19; d_call: .; cdr3_nt: TGTGCCAGTAGTATCGGAATATCCAACTATGGCTACACCTTC; cdr3_aa: CASSIGISNYGYTF
clone_size: .; j_call: TRBJ1-2; v_call: TRBV4-2; d_call: TRBD1; cdr3_nt: TGTGCCAGCAGCCAAGATGACAGGGAAGAGTATGGCTACACCTTC; cdr3_aa: CASSQDDREEYGYTF
clone_size: few; j_call: TRBJ2-4; v_call: TRBV2; d_call: TRBD1; cdr3_nt: TGTGCCAGCAGTAATCCCGGGACAGCGGTGACCAACTTAGCCAAAAACATTCAGTACTTC; cdr3_aa: CASSNPGTAVTNLAKNIQYF
clone_size: .; j_call: TRBJ1-2; v_call: TRBV18; d_call: TRBD1; cdr3_nt: TGTGCCAGCTCACCGCCTACCGGGACAGGTTATGGCTACACCTTC; cdr3_aa: CASSPPTGTGYGYTF
clone_size: .; j_call: TRBJ1-2; v_call: TRBV28; d_call: TRBD1; cdr3_nt: TGTGCCAGCAGATATCCGGACAGGGGAGATGGCTACACCTTC; cdr3_aa: CASRYPDRGDGYTF
clone_size: .; j_call: TRBJ1-6; v_call: TRBV4-3; d_call: .; cdr3_nt: TGCGCCAGCAGCCAAGATATGGATTCACCCCTCCACTTT; cdr3_aa: CASSQDMDSPLHF
clone_size: .; j_call: TRBJ2-5; v_call: TRBV14; d_call: TRBD2; cdr3_nt: TGTGCCAGCAGCCGCGGACTAGCGGGGACGCCTCAAGAGACCCAGTACTTC; cdr3_aa: CASSRGLAGTPQETQYF
clone_size: once; j_call: TRBJ2-1; v_call: TRBV6-5; d_call: .; cdr3_nt: TGTGCCAGCAGTAGGGGGGGGGCGACACTCTTC; cdr3_aa: CASSRGGATLF
clone_size: .; j_call: TRBJ2-3; v_call: TRBV4-2; d_call: TRBD2; cdr3_nt: TGTGCCAGCAGCCCGCTCCCGGGACTAGCGGGGGCCCCCACCCATTTT; cdr3_aa: CASSPLPGLAGAPTHF
clone_size: .; j_call: TRBJ2-3; v_call: TRBV6-6; d_call: TRBD1; cdr3_nt: TGTGCCAGCAGAACCAGGGGGCTTAGCACAGATACGCAGTATTTT; cdr3_aa: CASRTRGLSTDTQYF
clone_size: .; j_call: TRBJ2-7; v_call: TRBV11-2; d_call: .; cdr3_nt: TGTGCCAGCAGTTCGGTCGCTATTTCCCAGTACGAGCAGTACTTC; cdr3_aa: CASSSVAISQYEQYF
clone_size: .; j_call: TRBJ1-2; v_call: TRBV28; d_call: .; cdr3_nt: TGTGCCAGCATTGGAGGTGGGGCGTATGGCTACACCTTC; cdr3_aa: CASIGGGAYGYTF
clone_size: few; j_call: TRBJ1-5; v_call: TRBV18; d_call: .; cdr3_nt: TGTGCCAGCTCCGAAGGGTCAGGGCTGAACAATCAGCCCCAGCATTTT; cdr3_aa: CASSEGSGLNNQPQHF
clone_size: .; j_call: TRBJ2-3; v_call: TRBV10-1; d_call: .; cdr3_nt: TGCGCCCCTACCCGGGAGTTCACAGATACGCAGTATTTT; cdr3_aa: CAPTREFTDTQYF
clone_size: .; j_call: TRBJ1-2; v_call: TRBV9; d_call: TRBD1; cdr3_nt: TGTGCCAGCAGCGCCAGGGGGCGCCTGGGCTACACCTTC; cdr3_aa: CASSARGRLGYTF
clone_size: once; j_call: TRBJ2-2; v_call: TRBV2; d_call: .; cdr3_nt: TGTGCCAGCACTCCCACCGGGGAGCTGTTTTTT; cdr3_aa: CASTPTGELFF
clone_size: .; j_call: TRBJ2-1; v_call: TRBV14; d_call: TRBD2; cdr3_nt: TGTGCCAGCAGCTCTTTCAGCGGGAGGGACTTGTACTCCTACAATGAGCAGTTCTTC; cdr3_aa: CASSSFSGRDLYSYNEQFF
clone_size: .; j_call: TRBJ1-2; v_call: TRBV7-3; d_call: .; cdr3_nt: TGTGCCAGCAGCTCACGCCAGGGCGCCTATGGCTACACCTTC; cdr3_aa: CASSSRQGAYGYTF
clone_size: .; j_call: TRBJ2-7; v_call: TRBV19; d_call: TRBD2; cdr3_nt: TGTGCCAGTAGTCCGTGGACTAGCGGGAGATACGAGCAGTACTTC; cdr3_aa: CASSPWTSGRYEQYF
clone_size: .; j_call: TRBJ1-4; v_call: TRBV5-1; d_call: .; cdr3_nt: TGCGCCAGCAGCGAACAGGGACACCGGGGGGAAAAACTGTTTTTT; cdr3_aa: CASSEQGHRGEKLFF
clone_size: .; j_call: TRBJ1-5; v_call: TRBV5-1; d_call: TRBD1; cdr3_nt: TGCGCCAGCAGCTTGGCCCCCCAGACAGGGTATAGCAATCAGCCCCAGCATTTT; cdr3_aa: CASSLAPQTGYSNQPQHF
clone_size: .; j_call: TRBJ2-1; v_call: TRBV6-5; d_call: .; cdr3_nt: TGTGCCAGCAACCAACTTCAAAACAATGAGCAGTTCTTC; cdr3_aa: CASNQLQNNEQFF
clone_size: .; j_call: TRBJ1-1; v_call: TRBV4-1; d_call: .; cdr3_nt: TGCGCCAGCAGCCAAGTGGGGTGGGGGACTGAAGCTTTCTTT; cdr3_aa: CASSQVGWGTEAFF
clone_size: .; j_call: TRBJ2-6; v_call: TRBV19; d_call: .; cdr3_nt: TGTGCCAGTAGTATAGGATGGGGCTTCTCTGGGGCCAACGTCCTGACTTTC; cdr3_aa: CASSIGWGFSGANVLTF
clone_size: .; j_call: TRBJ2-2; v_call: TRBV6-1; d_call: .; cdr3_nt: TGTGCCAGCAGGAGGAACACCGGGGAGCTGTTTTTT; cdr3_aa: CASRRNTGELFF
clone_size: .; j_call: TRBJ2-7; v_call: TRBV7-9; d_call: .; cdr3_nt: TGTGCCAGCAGCGTGGTGGGGGGCTACGAGCAGTACTTC; cdr3_aa: CASSVVGGYEQYF
clone_size: .; j_call: TRBJ2-3; v_call: TRBV10-3; d_call: TRBD1; cdr3_nt: TGTGCCATCAGTGCCACAGGGGGCGCGGGCACAGATACGCAGTATTTT; cdr3_aa: CAISATGGAGTDTQYF
clone_size: .; j_call: TRBJ1-5; v_call: TRBV28; d_call: .; cdr3_nt: TGTGCCAGCAGTTTACGTTTCGACAGTTACAATCAGCCCCAGCATTTT; cdr3_aa: CASSLRFDSYNQPQHF
clone_size: .; j_call: TRBJ2-7; v_call: TRBV6-1; d_call: .; cdr3_nt: TGTGCCAGCAGACCAAGCTCCTACGAGCAGTACTTC; cdr3_aa: CASRPSSYEQYF
clone_size: .; j_call: TRBJ1-5; v_call: TRBV14; d_call: .; cdr3_nt: TGTGCCAGCAGCCTCCCTAGGGGGGGGCATCAGCCCCAGCATTTT; cdr3_aa: CASSLPRGGHQPQHF
clone_size: .; j_call: TRBJ2-7; v_call: TRBV18; d_call: TRBD2; cdr3_nt: TGTGCCAGCTCACTGCGGGCCCTAGCGGGGGAGACCTACGAGCAGTACTTC; cdr3_aa: CASSLRALAGETYEQYF
clone_size: .; j_call: TRBJ2-3; v_call: TRBV19; d_call: .; cdr3_nt: TGTGCCAGTAGTGCGACAGGGTACGGGGGGTCAGATACGCAGTATTTT; cdr3_aa: CASSATGYGGSDTQYF
clone_size: .; j_call: TRBJ2-1; v_call: TRBV4-3; d_call: .; cdr3_nt: TGCGCCAGCAGCCCGTTGGACAGCAACAATGAGCAGTTCTTC; cdr3_aa: CASSPLDSNNEQFF
clone_size: .; j_call: TRBJ2-7; v_call: TRBV4-3; d_call: TRBD1; cdr3_nt: TGCGCCAGCAGCCAAGTCACAGGGGGCGAGCAGTACTTC; cdr3_aa: CASSQVTGGEQYF
clone_size: .; j_call: TRBJ2-4; v_call: TRBV6-1; d_call: .; cdr3_nt: TGTGCCAGCAGTCTCGGGACTCAAAACATTCAGTACTTC; cdr3_aa: CASSLGTQNIQYF
clone_size: .; j_call: TRBJ2-3; v_call: TRBV5-8; d_call: .; cdr3_nt: TGTGCCAGCAGCGGATGGGCAGGCGGCACAGATACGCAGTATTTT; cdr3_aa: CASSGWAGGTDTQYF
clone_size: .; j_call: TRBJ2-6; v_call: TRBV11-3; d_call: .; cdr3_nt: TGTGCCAGCAGCTTTGTCGGATTTACTGGGGCCAACGTCCTGACTTTC; cdr3_aa: CASSFVGFTGANVLTF
clone_size: .; j_call: TRBJ2-7; v_call: TRBV5-5; d_call: .; cdr3_nt: TGTGCCAGCAGCTTGGTTCTTGTCGCCGACGAGCAGTACTTC; cdr3_aa: CASSLVLVADEQYF
clone_size: .; j_call: TRBJ1-6; v_call: TRBV5-5; d_call: .; cdr3_nt: TGTGCCAGCAGCCCCTCGGACTGGGGCTCCTATAATTCACCCCTCCACTTT; cdr3_aa: CASSPSDWGSYNSPLHF
clone_size: .; j_call: TRBJ2-1; v_call: TRBV4-3; d_call: TRBD1; cdr3_nt: TGCGCCAGCAGCCAAGATGGGGACAGGGGCGCCGATGAGCAGTTCTTC; cdr3_aa: CASSQDGDRGADEQFF
clone_size: few; j_call: TRBJ1-6; v_call: TRBV5-1; d_call: TRBD1; cdr3_nt: TGCGCCAGCAGCACCGGACAGGGTTTGGGTAATTCACCCCTCCACTTT; cdr3_aa: CASSTGQGLGNSPLHF
clone_size: .; j_call: TRBJ2-5; v_call: TRBV4-2; d_call: .; cdr3_nt: TGTGCCAGCAGCCCTACAGGCCCAGAGGAGACCCAGTACTTC; cdr3_aa: CASSPTGPEETQYF
clone_size: .; j_call: TRBJ1-2; v_call: TRBV19; d_call: .; cdr3_nt: TGTGCCAGTAGGAAGACACGGGGGGACATCTATGGCTACACCTTC; cdr3_aa: CASRKTRGDIYGYTF
clone_size: .; j_call: TRBJ2-5; v_call: TRBV7-9; d_call: .; cdr3_nt: TGTGCCAGCAGGACCAGGACTCCAGAGACCCAGTACTTC; cdr3_aa: CASRTRTPETQYF
clone_size: .; j_call: TRBJ1-1; v_call: TRBV10-3; d_call: .; cdr3_nt: TGTGCCATCAGGATCGGAACAGATAACACTGAAGCTTTCTTT; cdr3_aa: CAIRIGTDNTEAFF